This T cell receptor beta chain was sequenced during a study of T cell responses to AZD1222 COVID-19 vaccine. Study context: Investigators merged groups given second doses at roughly 4 or roughly 12 weeks.

The data were produced by immunoSEQ multiplex PCR, yet TCRdb's version contains in-frame clones alone and is incomplete. Of 150,000 to 200,000 clones listed, 85% to 90% were seen once; the top ten hold roughly 6%. This material consisted of peripheral blood, taken on day 0 of AZD1222 vaccination. The clonotype comes from an adult in good health.

CDR3 loop: CASSLSTANYGYTF. CDR3 nucleotides: TGTGCCAGCAGCCTCTCTACGGCTAACTATGGCTACACCTTC. The chain carries TRBV11-1 and TRBJ1-2, with unresolved D. CDR3 length: 14 residues. Trimming stripped 5 bases from V and 0 bases from J, with 10 bases between. Germline lookup yields CDR1 SGHAT and CDR2 FQDESV (reference sequence).